These 22 T cell receptor beta chains originate from one sample sequenced in a study of blood T cell repertoires in COVID-19. This table comes from immunoSEQ multiplex PCR, and its TCRdb copy is limited to in-frame clones, with some not included. The sample holds about 70,000 clones, roughly 74% seen once. Sequences were obtained from peripheral blood. The source is a human donor in a cohort sampled during active COVID-19.

This clone was observed once. The CDR3 loop reads CASSPISARQGERGYTF. The CDR3 nucleotides are TGTGCCAGCTCCCCCATTTCGGCCCGACAGGGCGAACGAGGCTACACCTTC. The V gene is TRBV18, the J gene TRBJ1-2; TRBD1 matches 7 bases. Germline CDR1 and CDR2: KGHSH and LQKENI. Trimming at V came to 6 bases and at J to 8 bases, leaving 21 bases not matched to a gene. This CDR3 comprises 17 residues. Variable domain in full (rest from reference TRBV18 and TRBJ1-2): NAGVMQNPRHLVRRRGQEARLRCSPMKGHSHVYWYRQLPEEGLKFMVYLQKENIIDESGMPKERFSAEFPKEGPSILRIQQVVRGDSAAYFCASSPISARQGERGYTFGSGTRLTVV.

The count of this clone is one. The chain couples TRBV5-1 to TRBJ1-1; no clear D gene. The V end lost 3 bases, the J end lost 1 base, and 7 bases lay between the germline ends. The CDR3 length is 13 residues. Germline values: CDR1 SGHRS, CDR2 YFSETQ. The CDR3 sequence: CASSSTENTEAFF. Written as DNA, the CDR3 is TGCGCCAGCAGCTCCACAGAGAACACTGAAGCTTTCTTT.

This CDR3 reads CASTGTTKSEQYF. In nucleotides, the CDR3 is TGTGCCAGCACCGGGACAACGAAGTCCGAGCAGTACTTC. The chain uses TRBV6-5 and TRBJ2-7; TRBD1 might be the D (6 bases). Germline V gives CDR1 MNHEY, CDR2 SVGAGI. V dropped 7 bases and J dropped 6 bases, with 16 bases sitting between them. This CDR3 has 13 amino acids.

This chain joins TRBV29-1 and TRBJ1-2, with 7 bases that match TRBD1. After removal of 5 bases from V and 1 base from J, the junction contained 10 bases not matched to a gene. The CDR3 covers 15 residues. Per germline, CDR1 SQVTM and CDR2 ANQGSEA. CDR3 amino acids: CSVRPWTGVNYGYTF. DNA of the CDR3: TGCAGCGTTCGTCCTTGGACAGGCGTTAACTATGGCTACACCTTC.

J is TRBJ2-7 and V is TRBV14, with 7 bases aligning to TRBD1. Germline V lookup: CDR1 SGHDN, CDR2 FVKESK. This CDR3 spans 17 amino acids. The V gene end was trimmed by 0 bases and the J gene end by 1 base; junction bases not matched to a gene: 9. CDR3 sequence (DNA): TGTGCCAGCAGCCAAGACATAAGACAGGGACATTCCTACGAGCAGTACTTC. This gives the protein CASSQDIRQGHSYEQYF.

The chain has TRBV15 and TRBJ2-3; 8 bases are shared with TRBD2. Germline loops: CDR1 LNHNV, CDR2 YYDKDF (reference sequence). Trimming at V came to 5 bases and at J to 6 bases, leaving 16 bases not matched to a gene. This CDR3 is built from 17 residues. The CDR3 here is CATSWESAGVAFDTQYF. The CDR3, as DNA: TGTGCCACCAGCTGGGAGTCAGCGGGAGTTGCTTTTGATACGCAGTATTTT.

The chain is built from TRBV15 and TRBJ2-5; the match to TRBD2 covers 7 bases. Germline trimming cut 0 bases from V and 1 base from J; bases unmatched to any gene: 2. The CDR3 runs 15 residues. From germline, CDR1 is LNHNV and CDR2 YYDKDF (reference sequence). The CDR3, as DNA: TGTGCCACCAGCAGAGATGCGGGGGTCCAAGAGACCCAGTACTTC. The encoded protein is CATSRDAGVQETQYF.

This chain connects TRBV27 to TRBJ2-1; 7 nucleotides agree with TRBD2. Trimming at V came to 7 bases and at J to 0 bases, leaving 9 bases not matched to a gene. This CDR3 spans 16 amino acids. Germline V gives CDR1 MNHEY, CDR2 SMNVEV (reference sequence). CDR3 sequence: CASTELSGGSYNEQFF. DNA of the CDR3: TGTGCCAGCACCGAGCTATCGGGGGGCTCCTACAATGAGCAGTTCTTC.

The chain is built from TRBV27 and TRBJ1-5, with TRBD1 matching 8 bases. This CDR3 is built from 15 residues. The ends lost 6 bases at V and 4 bases at J; junction bases unmatched: 8. Germline loops: CDR1 MNHEY, CDR2 SMNVEV (reference sequence). CDR3 protein: CASSPWTGNNQPQHF. CDR3 nucleotides: TGTGCCAGCAGCCCCTGGACAGGGAATAATCAGCCCCAGCATTTT.

The CDR3 loop is CASSPGQENGYTF. CDR3 DNA: TGTGCCAGCTCACCGGGACAGGAAAATGGCTACACCTTC. V is TRBV18 and J is TRBJ1-2; 8 positions match TRBD1. The junction had 3 bases not matched to a gene; V was cut back by 3 bases and J by 6 bases. This CDR3 spans 13 amino acids. The V gene's germline CDR1 is KGHSH and CDR2 LQKENI.

The chain couples TRBV10-3 to TRBJ1-6, with D possibly TRBD1 on 6 matching bases. The CDR3 has 13 amino acids. Per the germline V gene, CDR1 is ENHRY and CDR2 is SYGVKD. V gave up 10 bases and J gave up 12 bases, with 19 bases separating them. The chain's CDR3 is CATEPGQSGPLHF. DNA of the CDR3: TGTGCCACCGAACCTGGACAGTCCGGACCCCTCCACTTT.

The CDR3 bases are TGTGCCAGCAGCTTTATGGGACAGGCGATCTCCTACGAGCAGTACTTC. This sequence encodes CASSFMGQAISYEQYF. This sequence joins TRBV13 and TRBJ2-7, with 8 bases lining up with TRBD1. V lost 3 bases to trimming and J lost 0 bases; unmatched junction nucleotides: 7. The CDR3 loop spans 16 amino acids. Germline V gene lookup returns CDR1 PRHDT and CDR2 FYEKMQ (reference sequence).

V usage is TRBV11-2 and J usage is TRBJ1-2; 12 bases fit TRBD1. The V and J ends lost 7 bases and 5 bases, in that order; junction bases with no gene match: 5. This CDR3 region has 14 residues. In germline, CDR1 is SGHAT, CDR2 FQNNGV. CDR3 in amino acids: CASTGDRGQYGYTF. The CDR3 DNA reads TGTGCCAGCACCGGGGACAGGGGGCAATATGGCTACACCTTC.

V and J are TRBV18 and TRBJ1-6; 7 nucleotides match TRBD1. Germline lookup yields CDR1 KGHSH and CDR2 LQKENI. After removal of 2 bases from V and 0 bases from J, the junction contained 4 bases not matched to a gene. CDR3 length: 17 amino acids. CDR3 sequence reads: CASSPMGQLSYNSPLHF. CDR3 bases: TGTGCCAGCTCACCAATGGGACAGCTCTCCTATAATTCACCCCTCCACTTT.

V usage is TRBV3-1 (or the pseudogene TRBV3-2) and J usage is TRBJ2-1, with D perhaps matching TRBD2 (6 bases). The CDR3 has 17 amino acids. Trimming left V 1 base short and J 1 base short, with 14 bases between. The germline CDR1 and CDR2 sequences are LGHDT and YNNKEL (reference sequence). The CDR3 here is CASSQAISGRSYNEQFF. In DNA form, the CDR3 reads TGTGCCAGCAGCCAAGCCATCAGCGGGCGATCCTACAATGAGCAGTTCTTC.

This chain connects TRBV6-5 to TRBJ1-5, with TRBD1 identical over 7 bases. V trimming: 8 bases; J trimming: 7 bases; junction bases outside the gene matches: 8. The germline gives CDR1 MNHEY, CDR2 SVGAGI. This CDR3 contains 13 residues. For the CDR3, the DNA is TGTGCCAGCCGACAGGGAGATTGGCAGCCCCAGCATTTT. Translated: CASRQGDWQPQHF.

The rearrangement links TRBV4-1 to TRBJ2-3; possibly TRBD2 for D (5 bases). The V gene's germline CDR1 is MGHRA and CDR2 YSYEKL. Trimming removed 2 bases at V and 6 bases at J, with 6 bases between. The CDR3 is made up of 12 amino acids. The CDR3 protein is CASSQLADTQYF. CDR3 coding DNA: TGCGCCAGCAGCCAACTAGCTGATACGCAGTATTTT.

The chain links TRBV3-1 (or the pseudogene TRBV3-2) to TRBJ2-7; 9 positions match TRBD2. The V gene's germline CDR1 is LGHDT and CDR2 YNNKEL (reference sequence). This CDR3 region has 15 residues. With 4 bases clipped from V and 4 bases from J, the junction kept 8 bases outside the gene matches. The CDR3: CASSPRLAEYYEQYF. The CDR3 bases are TGTGCCAGCAGCCCGCGACTAGCGGAATATTACGAGCAGTACTTC.

The chain uses TRBV6-2 or TRBV6-3 and TRBJ2-1; D is perhaps TRBD2 (5 bases). Germline V gives CDR1 MNHEY, CDR2 SVGEGT. V was clipped by 0 bases and J by 13 bases, with 19 bases between them. The CDR3 loop spans 15 amino acids. CDR3 bases: TGTGCCAGCAGTTACTCGAACCGACCGGGATACCGCCAGTTCTTC. It translates to CASSYSNRPGYRQFF.

The rearrangement links TRBV6-5 to TRBJ2-3, with TRBD2 matching over 11 bases. J was trimmed by 2 bases and V by 7 bases; bases with no gene match: 5. The CDR3 runs 15 residues. Looked up from germline, CDR1 is MNHEY and CDR2 is SVGAGI. CDR3 nucleotides: TGTGCCAGCACCGGGACTAGCGGTCCCACAGATACGCAGTATTTT. Amino acid sequence: CASTGTSGPTDTQYF.

The J gene is TRBJ2-1, the V gene TRBV7-9, with 8 bases that match TRBD1. The CDR3 spans 16 residues. The ends lost 5 bases at V and 6 bases at J; junction bases unmatched: 12. CDR1 is SEHNR and CDR2 is FQNEAQ in the germline V gene (reference sequence). CDR3 in amino acids: CASSSPGGQGVNEQFF. CDR3 DNA: TGTGCCAGCAGCAGCCCAGGGGGCCAGGGGGTCAATGAGCAGTTCTTC.

The chain links TRBV6-5 to TRBJ2-7; possibly TRBD1 for D (6 bases). V was clipped by 11 bases and J by 6 bases, with 20 bases between them. Germline lookup yields CDR1 MNHEY and CDR2 SVGAGI. The CDR3 has 13 amino acids. CDR3 nucleotides: TGTGCCCTGAGTACAGGGTTGGCTCGCGAGCAGTACTTC. Amino acid sequence: CALSTGLAREQYF.